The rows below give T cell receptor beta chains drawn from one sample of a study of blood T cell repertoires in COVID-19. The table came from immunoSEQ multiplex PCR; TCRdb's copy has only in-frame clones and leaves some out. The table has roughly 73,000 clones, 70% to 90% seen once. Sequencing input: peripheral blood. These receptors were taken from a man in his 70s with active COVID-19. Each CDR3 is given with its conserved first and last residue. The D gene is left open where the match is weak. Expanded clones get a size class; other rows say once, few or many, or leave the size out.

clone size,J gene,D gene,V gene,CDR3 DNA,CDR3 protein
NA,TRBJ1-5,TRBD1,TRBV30,TGTGCCGCCCAAACGACAGGGGGCCAACAGCCCCAGCATTTT,CAAQTTGGQQPQHF
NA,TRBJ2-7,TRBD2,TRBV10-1,TGCGCCAGCAGTAAACCCGCCGGGACTAGCGGGGCGTACGAGCAGTACTTC,CASSKPAGTSGAYEQYF
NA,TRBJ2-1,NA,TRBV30,TGTGCCTGGAGTGTTTTGCCCGGGGAGCAGTTCTTC,CAWSVLPGEQFF
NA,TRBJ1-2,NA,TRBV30,TGTGCCTGGAGTAAGGGGATCGCTGGGCTTTCGGGCTACACCTTC,CAWSKGIAGLSGYTF
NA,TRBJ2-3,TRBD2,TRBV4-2,TGTGCCAGCAGCCAAAACGGGGGCCGGGGGGGCCCCGTTAGGGCAGATACGCAGTATTTT,CASSQNGGRGGPVRADTQYF
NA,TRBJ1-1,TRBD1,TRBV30,TGTGCCTGGAGCCAGGGGGGTCATGGTTTCTTT,CAWSQGGHGFF
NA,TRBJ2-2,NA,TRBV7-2,TGTGCCAGCAGCCGCAGGAAGGGAGGTTACACCGGGGAGCTGTTTTTT,CASSRRKGGYTGELFF
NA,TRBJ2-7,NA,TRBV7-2,TGTGCCAGCAGCTTAGCCCACTTTGCGGGAATGGTCGGGGCCCCGGGGGAGCAGTACTTC,CASSLAHFAGMVGAPGEQYF
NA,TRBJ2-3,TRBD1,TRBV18,TGTGCCAGCTCACCATCCCCGCCCGGGACAGGGGGAGGTACGCAGTATTTT,CASSPSPPGTGGGTQYF
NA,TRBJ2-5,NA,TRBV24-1,TGTGCCACCAGTGATTTGGGCGGGGGCGGCGAGACCCAGTACTTC,CATSDLGGGGETQYF
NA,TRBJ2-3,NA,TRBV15,TGTGCCACCAGCAGAGCGGGCGGGGATACGCAGTATTTT,CATSRAGGDTQYF
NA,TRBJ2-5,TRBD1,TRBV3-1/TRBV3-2,TGTGCCAGCAGCCACCGGACAGGGGGGGAGGAGACCCAGTACTTC,CASSHRTGGEETQYF
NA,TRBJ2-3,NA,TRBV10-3,TGTGCCATCAGTGCCGGGGGGCCGTCTCCCACAGATACGCAGTATTTT,CAISAGGPSPTDTQYF
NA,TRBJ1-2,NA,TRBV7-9,TGTGCCAGCAGCTTAGCGGTGACAGGCCCTATGGCCTTC,CASSLAVTGPMAF
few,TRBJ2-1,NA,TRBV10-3,TGTGCCATCCGAAGTGGTTGGGGGGATGAGCAGTTCTTC,CAIRSGWGDEQFF
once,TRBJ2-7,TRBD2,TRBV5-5,TGTGCCAGCAGCTTGGGGCTAGCGGGGACCTACGAGCAGTACTTC,CASSLGLAGTYEQYF
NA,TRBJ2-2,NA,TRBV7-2,TGTGCCAGCAGCCCCAGCCCCTCCGGGACAGGGGAGCTGTTTTTT,CASSPSPSGTGELFF
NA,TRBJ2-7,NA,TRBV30,TGTGCCTGGAGTGGGGCGGGGCTCTACGAGCAGTACTTC,CAWSGAGLYEQYF
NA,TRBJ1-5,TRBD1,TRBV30,TGTGCCTGGACCTTGGGACAGGCCCAGCCCCAGCATTTT,CAWTLGQAQPQHF
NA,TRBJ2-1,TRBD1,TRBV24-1,TGTGCCACCAGTGACAGGACAGGGGGTTTCAATGAGCAGTTCTTC,CATSDRTGGFNEQFF
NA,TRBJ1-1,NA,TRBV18,TGTGCCAGCTCACCGCCCGGACGGGGGGCGAACACTGAAGCTTTCTTT,CASSPPGRGANTEAFF
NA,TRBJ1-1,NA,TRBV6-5,TGTGCCAGCACCAGGGCCAACCAGAACACTGAAGCTTTCTTT,CASTRANQNTEAFF
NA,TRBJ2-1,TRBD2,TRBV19,TGTGCCAGTAGTATGTTGGGACTAGCGGGAGGGGGCGCCTACAATGAGCAGTTCTTC,CASSMLGLAGGGAYNEQFF
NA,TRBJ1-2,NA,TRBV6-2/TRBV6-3,TGTGCCAGCAGTTACTCAGGCAGGGTCGAGTATGGCTACACCTTC,CASSYSGRVEYGYTF
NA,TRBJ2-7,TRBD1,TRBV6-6,TGTGCCAGCAGTTACCAACCGGGACAGGCCTACGAGCAGTACTTC,CASSYQPGQAYEQYF
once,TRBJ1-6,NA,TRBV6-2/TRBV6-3,TGTGCCAGCAGCTGGGGTGGGGGGAATTCACCCCTCCACTTT,CASSWGGGNSPLHF
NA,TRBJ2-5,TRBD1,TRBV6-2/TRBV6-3,TGTGCCAGCAGTTACGTGCCAGGGGGCCGGCAAGAGACCCAGTACTTC,CASSYVPGGRQETQYF
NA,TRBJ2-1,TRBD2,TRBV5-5,TGTGCCAGCAGACCTCTAGCGGGAGGGCTCAATGAGCAGTTCTTC,CASRPLAGGLNEQFF
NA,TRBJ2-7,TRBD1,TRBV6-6,TGTGCCAGCAGCCGACAGGGCCCCTCCGAGCAGTACTTC,CASSRQGPSEQYF
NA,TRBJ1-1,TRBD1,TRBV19,TGTGCCAGTAGTATAGGGACAGGGTGGACTGAAGCTTTCTTT,CASSIGTGWTEAFF
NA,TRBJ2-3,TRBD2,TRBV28,TGTGCCCTCGGGGTAGCGGGGGGAGGTACGCAGTATTTT,CALGVAGGGTQYF
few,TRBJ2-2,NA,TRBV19,TGTGCCAGTACCACAGGGGGGGGCACCGGGGAGCTGTTTTTT,CASTTGGGTGELFF
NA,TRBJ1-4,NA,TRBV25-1,TGTGCCAGCAGTGATGGCAGGGGAACTAATGAAAAACTGTTTTTT,CASSDGRGTNEKLFF
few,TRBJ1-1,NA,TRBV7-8,TGTGCCAGCAGCCCATGGGGGGACGGGAACACTGAAGCTTTCTTT,CASSPWGDGNTEAFF
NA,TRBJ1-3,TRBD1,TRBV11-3,TGTGCCAGCAGCCCAGAGAGGGGGCTGGCTGGAAACACCATATATTTT,CASSPERGLAGNTIYF
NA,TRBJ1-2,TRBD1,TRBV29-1,TGCAGCGTTGACTCGGGACAGGAGTATGGCTACACCTTC,CSVDSGQEYGYTF
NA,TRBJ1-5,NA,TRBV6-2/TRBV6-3,TGTGCCAGCAGTTACTCGGGAGGCAATCAGCCCCAGCATTTT,CASSYSGGNQPQHF
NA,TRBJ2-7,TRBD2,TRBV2,TGTGCCAGCAGTGCGTTAGCGGGAGTCACCTACGAGCAGTACTTC,CASSALAGVTYEQYF
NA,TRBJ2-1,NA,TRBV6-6,TGTGCCAGCAGTTATCAGACTTGGAATGAGCAGTTCTTC,CASSYQTWNEQFF
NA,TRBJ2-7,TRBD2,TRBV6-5,TGTGCCAGCAGTTACAACCTTGGGACTACCGGGCAGTACTTC,CASSYNLGTTGQYF
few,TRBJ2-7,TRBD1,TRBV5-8,TGTGCCAGCAGCCGAGGACAGGGGTCCTACGAGCAGTACTTC,CASSRGQGSYEQYF
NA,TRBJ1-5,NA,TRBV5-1,TGCGCCAGCAGCCCAACAGGGAATCAGCCCCAGCATTTT,CASSPTGNQPQHF
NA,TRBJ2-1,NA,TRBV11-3,TGTGCCAGCAGCCAGGGTGCAGCGAGCAATGAGCAGTTCTTC,CASSQGAASNEQFF
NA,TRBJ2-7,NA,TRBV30,TGTGCCTGGAGGGGGACACCCTACGAGCAGTACTTC,CAWRGTPYEQYF
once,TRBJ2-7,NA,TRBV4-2,TGTGCCAGCAGCCCCGACCCCACGGGCTCCTACGAGCAGTACTTC,CASSPDPTGSYEQYF
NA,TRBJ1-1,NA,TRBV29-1,TGCAGCGCCGCCCCGCACAGGGAGAACACTGAAGCTTTCTTT,CSAAPHRENTEAFF
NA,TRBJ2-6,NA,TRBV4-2,TGTGCCAGCAGCCAAGAGGCTAGCGCCGGGGCCAACGTCCTGACTTTC,CASSQEASAGANVLTF
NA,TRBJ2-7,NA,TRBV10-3,TGTGCCATCAGTGAATTTCGGGACGAGCAGTACTTC,CAISEFRDEQYF
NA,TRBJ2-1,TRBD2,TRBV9,TGTGCCAGCAGCTCACTAGCGGGACCCTACAATGAGCAGTTCTTC,CASSSLAGPYNEQFF
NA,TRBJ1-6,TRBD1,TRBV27,TGTGCCAGCAGCCCCTCGCTAGGGGGCCCCCCCTCATATAATTCACCCCTCCACTTT,CASSPSLGGPPSYNSPLHF
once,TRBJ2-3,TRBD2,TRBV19,TGTGCCAGTAGTATGACCGGGACTAGCGGGCCGGGGGATACGCAGTATTTT,CASSMTGTSGPGDTQYF
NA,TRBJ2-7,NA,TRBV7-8,TGTGCCAGCAGGCCCCGGGGGGCAGCCTTTGAGCAGTACTTC,CASRPRGAAFEQYF
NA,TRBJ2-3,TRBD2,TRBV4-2,TGTGCCAGCAGCCGAGGGACTAGCGGGGCCAGCACAGATACGCAGTATTTT,CASSRGTSGASTDTQYF
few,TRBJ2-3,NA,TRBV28,TGTGCCGCCGGAGGGGTGGGGGATACGCAGTATTTT,CAAGGVGDTQYF
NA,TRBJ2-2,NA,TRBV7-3,TGTGCCAGCAGGGGCCGGACTACCTTAGGAGGGGAGCTGTTTTTT,CASRGRTTLGGELFF